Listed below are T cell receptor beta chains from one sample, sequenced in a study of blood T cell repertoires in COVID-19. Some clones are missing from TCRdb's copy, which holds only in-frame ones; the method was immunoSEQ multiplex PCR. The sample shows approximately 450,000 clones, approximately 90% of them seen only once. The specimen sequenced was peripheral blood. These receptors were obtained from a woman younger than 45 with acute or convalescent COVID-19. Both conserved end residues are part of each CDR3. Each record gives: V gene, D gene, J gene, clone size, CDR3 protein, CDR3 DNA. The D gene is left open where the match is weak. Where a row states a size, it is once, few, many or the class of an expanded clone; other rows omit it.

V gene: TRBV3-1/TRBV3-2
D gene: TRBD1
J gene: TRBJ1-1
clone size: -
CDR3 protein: CASCTGTGLNTEAFF
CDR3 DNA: TGTGCCAGCTGTACCGGGACAGGGTTGAACACTGAAGCTTTCTTT

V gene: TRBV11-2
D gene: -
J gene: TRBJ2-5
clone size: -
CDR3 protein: CASSPGNFVGETQYF
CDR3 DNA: TGTGCCAGCAGCCCCGGGAATTTCGTAGGAGAGACCCAGTACTTC

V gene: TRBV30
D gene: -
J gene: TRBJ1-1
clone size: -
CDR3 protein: CAWAIKPGTEAFF
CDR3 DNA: TGTGCCTGGGCCATAAAACCCGGGACTGAAGCTTTCTTT

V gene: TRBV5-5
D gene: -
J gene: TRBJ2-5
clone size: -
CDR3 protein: CASSLGDRYQETQYF
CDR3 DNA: TGTGCCAGCAGCTTGGGCGACAGGTACCAAGAGACCCAGTACTTC

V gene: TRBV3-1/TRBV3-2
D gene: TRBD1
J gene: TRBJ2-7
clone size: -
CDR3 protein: CASSRPGQGIYEQYF
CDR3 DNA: TGTGCCAGCAGCCGCCCGGGACAGGGGATCTACGAGCAGTACTTC

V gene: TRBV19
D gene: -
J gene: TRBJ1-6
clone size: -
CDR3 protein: CASSLGGRVTSPLHF
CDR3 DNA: TGTGCCAGTTCACTTGGGGGCAGGGTGACTTCACCCCTCCACTTT

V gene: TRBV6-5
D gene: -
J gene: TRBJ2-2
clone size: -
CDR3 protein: CASGATGFPGELFF
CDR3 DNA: TGTGCCAGCGGGGCTACAGGTTTTCCCGGGGAGCTGTTTTTT

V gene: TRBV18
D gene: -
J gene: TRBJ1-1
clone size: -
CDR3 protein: CASSTSRFKPRSENTEAFF
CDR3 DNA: TGTGCCAGCTCAACGAGCAGGTTCAAGCCCCGGTCTGAGAACACTGAAGCTTTCTTT

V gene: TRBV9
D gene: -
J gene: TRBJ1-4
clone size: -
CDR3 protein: CASSGADQRLFF
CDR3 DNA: TGTGCCAGCAGCGGAGCGGATCAGCGATTGTTTTTT

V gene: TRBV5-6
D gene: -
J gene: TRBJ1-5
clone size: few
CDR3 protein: CASTTGYGGDQPQHF
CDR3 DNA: TGTGCCAGCACCACCGGTTACGGGGGTGATCAGCCCCAGCATTTT

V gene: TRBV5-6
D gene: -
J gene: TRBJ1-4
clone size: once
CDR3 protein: CASSFRGTNEKLFF
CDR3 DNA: TGTGCCAGCAGCTTCAGGGGAACTAATGAAAAACTGTTTTTT

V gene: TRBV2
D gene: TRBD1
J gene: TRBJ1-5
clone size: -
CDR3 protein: CASRETGDQPQHF
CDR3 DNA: TGTGCCAGCAGAGAGACAGGGGATCAGCCCCAGCATTTT

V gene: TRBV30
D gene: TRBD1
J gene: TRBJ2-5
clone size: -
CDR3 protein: CAWSVGRTGGMRETQYF
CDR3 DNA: TGTGCCTGGAGTGTAGGCAGGACAGGGGGCATGAGGGAGACCCAGTACTTC

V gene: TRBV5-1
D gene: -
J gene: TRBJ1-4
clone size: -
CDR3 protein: CASMPGSSRGEKLFF
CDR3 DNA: TGCGCCAGCATGCCCGGGAGTTCACGAGGTGAAAAACTGTTTTTT

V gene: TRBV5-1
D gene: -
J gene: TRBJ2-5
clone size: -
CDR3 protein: CASSFSMRQGETQYF
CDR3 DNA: TGCGCCAGCAGCTTCTCGATGAGGCAGGGGGAGACCCAGTACTTC

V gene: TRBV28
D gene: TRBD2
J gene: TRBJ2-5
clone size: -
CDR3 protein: CASSYSGGAGETQYF
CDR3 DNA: TGTGCCAGCAGTTATAGCGGGGGGGCCGGAGAGACCCAGTACTTC

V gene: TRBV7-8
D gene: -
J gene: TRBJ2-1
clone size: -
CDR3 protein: CASSLVTNTPSWEQFF
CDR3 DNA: TGTGCCAGCAGCTTAGTAACTAATACGCCCTCCTGGGAGCAGTTCTTC

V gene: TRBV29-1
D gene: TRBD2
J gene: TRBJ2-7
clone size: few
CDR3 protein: CSVGLGRGGGHEQYF
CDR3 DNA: TGCAGCGTTGGCTTAGGGAGGGGCGGGGGACACGAGCAGTACTTC

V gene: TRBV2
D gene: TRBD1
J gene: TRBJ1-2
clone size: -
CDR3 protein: CASRRHRGEYGYTF
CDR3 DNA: TGTGCTTCCCGGAGGCACAGGGGAGAATACGGCTACACCTTC

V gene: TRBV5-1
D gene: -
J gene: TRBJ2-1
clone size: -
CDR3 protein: CASSLIPGSENEQFF
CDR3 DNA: TGCGCCAGCAGCTTGATCCCGGGGTCGGAGAATGAGCAGTTCTTC

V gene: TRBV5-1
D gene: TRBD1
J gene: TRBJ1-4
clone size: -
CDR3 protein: CASSLGQGAEKLFF
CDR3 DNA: TGCGCCAGCAGCTTAGGACAGGGAGCTGAAAAACTGTTTTTT

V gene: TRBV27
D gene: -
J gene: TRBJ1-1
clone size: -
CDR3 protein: CASRKGGSTEAFF
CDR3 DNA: TGTGCCAGCCGAAAGGGGGGGAGCACTGAAGCTTTCTTT

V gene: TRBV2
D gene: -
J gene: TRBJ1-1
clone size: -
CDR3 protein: CASTPQAVRGNTEAFF
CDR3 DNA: TGTGCCAGCACCCCTCAGGCGGTCAGGGGGAACACTGAAGCTTTCTTT

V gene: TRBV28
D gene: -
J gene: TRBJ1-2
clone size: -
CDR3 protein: CASSRDYGYTF
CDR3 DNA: TGTGCCAGCAGTCGTGACTATGGCTACACCTTC

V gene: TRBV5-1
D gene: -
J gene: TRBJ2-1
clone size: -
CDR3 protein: CASSLGDLQFF
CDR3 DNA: TGCGCCAGCAGCTTGGGCGATTTGCAGTTCTTC

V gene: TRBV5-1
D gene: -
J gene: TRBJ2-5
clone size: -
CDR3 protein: CASSLVAGSEETQYF
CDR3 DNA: TGCGCCAGCAGCTTGGTCGCAGGGTCAGAAGAGACCCAGTACTTC

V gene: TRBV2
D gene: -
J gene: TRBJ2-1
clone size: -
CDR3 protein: CASSDRGFRNEQFF
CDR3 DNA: TGTGCCAGCAGTGACAGGGGTTTTAGGAATGAGCAGTTCTTC

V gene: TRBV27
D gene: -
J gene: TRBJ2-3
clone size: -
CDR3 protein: CASRTRPAAADTQYF
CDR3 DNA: TGTGCCAGCAGAACCCGACCGGCCGCGGCAGATACGCAGTATTTT

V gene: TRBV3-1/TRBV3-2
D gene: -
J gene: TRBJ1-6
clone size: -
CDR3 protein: CASSLGIGRVHSPLHF
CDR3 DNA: TGTGCCAGCAGCTTGGGCATCGGCAGGGTCCACTCACCCCTCCACTTT

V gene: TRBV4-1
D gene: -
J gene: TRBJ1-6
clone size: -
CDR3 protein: CASSQDPSHGAYNSPLHF
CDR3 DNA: TGCGCCAGCAGCCAAGATCCAAGCCACGGTGCCTATAATTCACCCCTCCACTTT

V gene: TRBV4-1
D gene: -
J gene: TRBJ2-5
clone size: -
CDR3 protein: CASSQDSSFGETQYF
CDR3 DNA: TGCGCCAGCAGCCAAGATTCGAGCTTCGGGGAGACCCAGTACTTC

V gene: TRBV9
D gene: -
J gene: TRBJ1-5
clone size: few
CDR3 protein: CASSVSGSPGQPQHF
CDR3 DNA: TGTGCCAGCAGCGTAAGTGGCAGCCCCGGGCAGCCCCAGCATTTT

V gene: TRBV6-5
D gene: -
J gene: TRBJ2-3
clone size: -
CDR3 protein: CASSRGHKNTDTQYF
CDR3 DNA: TGTGCCAGCAGTAGGGGACACAAGAACACAGATACGCAGTATTTT

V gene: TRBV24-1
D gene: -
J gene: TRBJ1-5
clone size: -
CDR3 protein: CATSDEAHSNQPQHF
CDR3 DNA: TGTGCCACCAGTGATGAGGCCCATAGCAATCAGCCCCAGCATTTT

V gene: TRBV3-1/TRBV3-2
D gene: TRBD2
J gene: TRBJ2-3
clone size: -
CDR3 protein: CASSQASGGVTDTQYF
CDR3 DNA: TGTGCCAGCAGCCAGGCTAGCGGGGGGGTCACAGATACGCAGTATTTT

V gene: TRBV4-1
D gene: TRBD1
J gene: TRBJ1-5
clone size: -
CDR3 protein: CASSQVVTGARYSNQPQHF
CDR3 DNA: TGCGCCAGCAGCCAAGTTGTCACAGGGGCAAGATATAGCAATCAGCCCCAGCATTTT

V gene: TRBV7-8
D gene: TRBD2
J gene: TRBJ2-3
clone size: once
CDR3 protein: CASSSRSSGGSDTQYF
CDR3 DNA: TGTGCCAGCAGCTCCCGATCTAGCGGGGGGTCAGATACGCAGTATTTT

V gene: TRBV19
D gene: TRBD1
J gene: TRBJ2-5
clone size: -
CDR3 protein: CASRLRGQETQYF
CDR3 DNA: TGTGCCAGTAGGCTCAGGGGGCAGGAGACCCAGTACTTC

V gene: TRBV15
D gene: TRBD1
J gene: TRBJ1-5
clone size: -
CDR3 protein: CATSRGTGLGQPQHF
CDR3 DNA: TGTGCCACCAGCAGAGGGACAGGGCTGGGTCAGCCCCAGCATTTT

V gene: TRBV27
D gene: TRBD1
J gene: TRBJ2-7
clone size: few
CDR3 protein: CASSTTGLDEQYF
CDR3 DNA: TGTGCCAGCAGTACGACAGGGTTGGACGAGCAGTACTTC

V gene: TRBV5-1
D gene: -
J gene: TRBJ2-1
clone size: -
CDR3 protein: CASSFNNEQFF
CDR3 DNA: TGCGCCAGCAGCTTCAACAATGAGCAGTTCTTC

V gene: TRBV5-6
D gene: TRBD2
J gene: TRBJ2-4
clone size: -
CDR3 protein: CASSLEGRDIQYF
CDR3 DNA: TGTGCCAGCAGCTTGGAAGGGAGGGACATTCAGTACTTC

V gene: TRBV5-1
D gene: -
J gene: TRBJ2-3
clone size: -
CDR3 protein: CASSSIDTQYF
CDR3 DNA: TGCGCCAGCAGCTCAATAGATACGCAGTATTTT

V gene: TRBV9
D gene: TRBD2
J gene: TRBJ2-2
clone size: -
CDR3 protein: CASSVSSGFGELFF
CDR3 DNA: TGTGCCAGCAGCGTATCTAGCGGGTTCGGGGAGCTGTTTTTT

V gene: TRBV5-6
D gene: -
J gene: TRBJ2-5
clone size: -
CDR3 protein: CASSLSHSQETQYF
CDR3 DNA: TGTGCCAGCAGCTTGAGCCACAGCCAAGAGACCCAGTACTTC

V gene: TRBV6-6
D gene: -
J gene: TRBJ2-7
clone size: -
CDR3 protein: CASSTLTRGDYEQYF
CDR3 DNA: TGTGCCAGCAGTACTCTGACGAGAGGAGATTACGAGCAGTACTTC

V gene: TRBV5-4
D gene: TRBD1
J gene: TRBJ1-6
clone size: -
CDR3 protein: CASSQDRGNSPLHF
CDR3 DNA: TGTGCCAGCAGCCAGGACAGGGGCAATTCACCCCTCCACTTT

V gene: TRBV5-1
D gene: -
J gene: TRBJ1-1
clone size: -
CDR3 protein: CASSLGNEGGEAFF
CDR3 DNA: TGCGCCAGCAGCTTGGGAAATGAGGGCGGTGAAGCTTTCTTT

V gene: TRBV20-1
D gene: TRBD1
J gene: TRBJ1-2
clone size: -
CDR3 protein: CSARDRDGYTF
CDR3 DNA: TGCAGTGCTCGCGACAGGGATGGCTACACCTTC

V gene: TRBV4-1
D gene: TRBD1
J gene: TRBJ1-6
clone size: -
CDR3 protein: CASSQDRDRSNSPLHF
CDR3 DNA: TGCGCCAGCAGCCAAGACCGGGACAGGTCGAATTCACCCCTCCACTTT

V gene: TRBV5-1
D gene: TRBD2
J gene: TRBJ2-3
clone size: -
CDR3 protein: CASRNSGGRTDTQYF
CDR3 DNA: TGCGCCAGCCGAAATAGCGGGGGCCGCACAGATACGCAGTATTTT

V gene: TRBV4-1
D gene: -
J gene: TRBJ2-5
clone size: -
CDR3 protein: CASSQETGQPQGTQYF
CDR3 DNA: TGCGCCAGCAGCCAAGAAACCGGACAGCCTCAAGGGACCCAGTACTTC